The present TCR beta chain was sequenced within a study of blood T cell repertoires in COVID-19. Looking at the study overall: T cells, B-cell-depleted T cells, or PBMCs provided the cDNA or gDNA that served as material.

The CDR3 runs to 15 residues. V was shortened by 1 base and J by 9 bases, with 14 bases between the two germline ends. Looked up from germline, CDR1 is SGHNT and CDR2 is YYREEE (reference sequence). The data were produced by immunoSEQ multiplex PCR, yet TCRdb's version contains in-frame clones alone and is incomplete. The sample includes 200,000 to 250,000 clones, approximately 84% of them seen just once. The genes are TRBV5-4 and TRBJ1-6; TRBD1 might be the D (5 bases). The sequencing sample was made of peripheral blood. The sequence was collected from a woman older than 75 with acute or convalescent COVID-19. CDR3 loop: CASSLSRQSPSPLHF. The CDR3 DNA reads as TGTGCCAGCAGCTTGAGTCGACAGTCGCCTTCACCCCTCCACTTT.